The T cell receptor (beta chain) under discussion was sequenced for a study of Graves' ophthalmopathy and Graves' hyperthyroidism. General observations from the study: Most clonotypes expanded in thyroid above 0.001 frequency were present in blood too.

With 4 bases clipped from V and 0 bases from J, the junction kept 4 bases outside the gene matches. The CDR3 loop spans 15 amino acids. Germline CDR1 is MNHEY and CDR2 is SVGAGI. Details on this clonotype: The antigen is not known.

The study amplified TCR beta CDR3 regions using RNA transcripts. An opening RT-PCR round employed HTBI primers and preceded a second-round multiplex PCR. TCRdb reprocessed the multiplex PCR reads with MiXCR, giving one entry per CDR3 protein. Of 300,000 to 400,000 distinct CDR3 sequences detected, about 17% appear once; the ten largest clones hold around an eighth. The specimen sequenced was peripheral blood. The chain has TRBV6-5 and TRBJ2-5, with 8 nucleotides matching TRBD1. This TCR came from an adult man with Graves' ophthalmopathy. CDR3 protein: CASSFRGRDQETQYF. The CDR3 DNA reads as TGTGCCAGCAGTTTCAGGGGGCGGGACCAAGAGACCCAGTACTTC.